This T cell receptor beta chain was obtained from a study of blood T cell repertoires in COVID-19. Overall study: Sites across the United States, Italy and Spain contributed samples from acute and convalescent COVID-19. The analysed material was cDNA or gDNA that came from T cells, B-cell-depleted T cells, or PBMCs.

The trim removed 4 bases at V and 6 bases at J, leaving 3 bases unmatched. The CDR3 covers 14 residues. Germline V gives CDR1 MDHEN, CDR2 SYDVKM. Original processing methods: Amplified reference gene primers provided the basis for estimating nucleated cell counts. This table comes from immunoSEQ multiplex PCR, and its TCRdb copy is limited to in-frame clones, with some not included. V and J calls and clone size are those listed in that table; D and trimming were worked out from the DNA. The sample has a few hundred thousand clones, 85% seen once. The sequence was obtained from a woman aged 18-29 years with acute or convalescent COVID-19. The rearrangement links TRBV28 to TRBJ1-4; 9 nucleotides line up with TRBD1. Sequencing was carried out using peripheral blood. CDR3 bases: TGTGCCAGCAGTTCCGGGACAGGGTATGAAAAACTGTTTTTT. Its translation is CASSSGTGYEKLFF.